The 32 T cell receptor beta chains below come from one sample, sequenced in a study of T-cell reconstitution after alpha-beta-depleted transplantation in children. The authors prepared the TCRbeta library with unique molecular identifiers. TCRdb passed the PCR reads through MiXCR, listing each CDR3 protein once. The data hold around 680,000 distinct CDR3 sequences, with roughly 17% observed a single time. Specimen: PBMCs from the stem cell graft donor, collected from the stem cell graft. All receptors come from a human donor who donated a stem cell graft to a child with acute myeloid leukemia.

The J gene is TRBJ1-2, the V gene TRBV6-1, with D possibly matching TRBD1 (5 bases). The CDR3 is 17 residues long. Germline CDR1 MNHNS, CDR2 SASEGT. Trimming removed 4 bases from V and 4 bases from J, with 22 bases in between. The CDR3 spells CASSGKDARGLSYGYTF. CDR3 DNA sequence: TGTGCCAGCAGTGGCAAGGATGCGAGGGGACTCTCCTATGGCTACACCTTC.

The CDR3 sequence is CSAWDRVAKNIQYF. CDR3 nucleotides: TGCAGTGCTTGGGACAGGGTGGCCAAAAACATTCAGTACTTC. V usage is TRBV20-1 and J usage is TRBJ2-4; TRBD1 aligns across 9 bases. The trim removed 5 bases at V and 1 base at J, leaving 3 bases unmatched. The germline V gene encodes CDR1 DFQATT and CDR2 SNEGSKA (reference sequence). The CDR3 has 14 residues.

This clonotype was picked up many times. The chain combines TRBV7-9 with TRBJ2-1, with D perhaps matching TRBD1 (6 bases). V dropped 1 base and J dropped 6 bases, with 13 bases sitting between them. This CDR3 has 15 amino acids. From germline, CDR1 is SEHNR and CDR2 FQNEAQ (reference sequence). The CDR3 DNA reads TGTGCCAGCAGCTTAGGTCAGGGGATCGCCAATGAGCAGTTCTTC. Residues: CASSLGQGIANEQFF.

Ten or more counts support this clonotype. The J gene is TRBJ2-3, the V gene TRBV20-1; the match to TRBD1 covers 9 bases. This CDR3 region has 14 residues. With 5 bases clipped from V and 3 bases from J, the junction kept 6 bases outside the gene matches. CDR1 DFQATT and CDR2 SNEGSKA come from the germline V gene (reference sequence). This CDR3 reads CSAAGTGRTDTQYF. The DNA for the CDR3 is TGCAGTGCTGCCGGGACAGGGCGAACAGATACGCAGTATTTT.

This clonotype was seen at least ten times. This chain's CDR3 is CAIRANSGDTEAFF. The CDR3 DNA reads as TGTGCCATCAGGGCTAACTCGGGAGACACTGAAGCTTTCTTT. The J gene is TRBJ1-1, the V gene TRBV10-3; D ambiguous. Germline V gene lookup returns CDR1 ENHRY and CDR2 SYGVKD. V was cut by 6 bases and J by 3 bases, with 14 bases left in between. The CDR3 is made up of 14 amino acids.

This rearrangement joins TRBV5-1 to TRBJ2-7; D assignment may be TRBD1 or TRBD2 (5 bases each). CDR1 SGHRS and CDR2 YFSETQ come from the germline V gene. The germline V and J ends were trimmed by 0 bases and 3 bases, with 13 bases remaining between them. The CDR3 runs to 15 residues. In DNA form, the CDR3 reads TGCGCCAGCAGCTTGGCCGGGACGCCCGACTACGAGCAGTACGTC. This sequence encodes CASSLAGTPDYEQYV.

CDR3 bases: TGTGCCAGCAGCGTACAGGGGGCGGTTTTAGATACGCAGTATTTT. Translation gives CASSVQGAVLDTQYF. The rearrangement uses TRBV9 and TRBJ2-3; 8 nucleotides agree with TRBD1. V gave up 1 base and J gave up 5 bases; unmatched junction bases: 6. The length of the CDR3 is 15 residues. CDR1 is SGDLS and CDR2 is YYNGEE in the germline V gene.

This clonotype was seen ten or more times. The chain carries TRBV20-1 and TRBJ2-7; D could derive from TRBD1 or TRBD2 (5 bases each). Looked up from germline, CDR1 is DFQATT and CDR2 is SNEGSKA (reference sequence). Trimming took 5 bases from V and 3 from J, leaving 14 bases between them. The CDR3 totals 13 residues. The CDR3 sequence: CSASGSGDYEQYV. DNA of the CDR3: TGCAGTGCTTCAGGGTCCGGGGACTACGAGCAGTACGTC.

At least ten counts were recorded for this clonotype. V usage is TRBV20-1 and J usage is TRBJ1-5; 7 nucleotides match TRBD1. V was clipped by 6 bases and J by 7 bases; unmatched bases: 9. Germline CDR1 and CDR2: DFQATT and SNEGSKA (reference sequence). The CDR3 extends over 13 amino acids. The CDR3 region is CSAKHRGGQPQHF. The CDR3 nucleotides are TGCAGTGCCAAGCACAGGGGTGGACAGCCCCAGCATTTT.

V and J are TRBV7-9 and TRBJ2-2; 8 positions match TRBD1. The germline gives CDR1 SEHNR, CDR2 FQNEAQ (reference sequence). The CDR3 is 16 amino acids. V was pared by 1 base and J by 4 bases, with 5 bases of the junction left unmatched. The CDR3 loop reads CASSLVGTGGTGELFF. CDR3 DNA: TGTGCCAGCAGCTTAGTTGGAACAGGGGGCACCGGGGAGCTGTTTTTT.

V and J are TRBV7-2 and TRBJ2-3; D not resolved. CDR1 is SGHTA, CDR2 FQGNSA, per germline. Trimming stripped 4 bases from V and 2 bases from J, with 10 bases between. This CDR3 is built from 14 residues. The CDR3 DNA is TGTGCCAGCAGCTCCTCGACGGTCACAGATACGCAGTATTTT. This sequence encodes CASSSSTVTDTQYF.

The chain links TRBV6-5 to TRBJ1-1, with unresolved D. The length of the CDR3 is 11 residues. Trimming pared 4 bases from V and 9 bases from J, leaving 9 bases between. Per the germline V gene, CDR1 is MNHEY and CDR2 is SVGAGI. CDR3 sequence: CASSLWGKAFF. CDR3 in DNA: TGTGCCAGCAGTTTGTGGGGAAAAGCTTTCTTT.

This clonotype was picked up many times. This sequence joins TRBV29-1 and TRBJ2-2; 9 nucleotides line up with TRBD1. V shed 7 bases, J shed 7 bases, and the junction held 7 bases outside the gene matches. Germline CDR1 SQVTM, CDR2 ANQGSEA. The CDR3 has 13 amino acids. The CDR3 DNA sequence: TGCAGCGCTCGCACAGGGGGCTTCGGGGAGCTGTTTTTT. Protein product: CSARTGGFGELFF.

J is TRBJ2-1 and V is TRBV12-3 or TRBV12-4; a possible D gene is TRBD1 (6 bases). CDR3 length equals 16 residues. V lost 9 bases, J lost 5 bases, and 23 bases lay in between. Here the CDR3 DNA reads TGTGCCAGTGGGGCTTCAGGGGCGGCCGGGGACAATGAGCAGTTCTTC. This encodes CASGASGAAGDNEQFF.

A few counts support this clonotype. This sequence joins TRBV7-9 and TRBJ2-1; 13 bases map to TRBD2. This CDR3 has 17 amino acids. Germline V gene sequence: CDR1 SEHNR, CDR2 FQNEAQ (reference sequence). J gave up 0 bases and V 5 bases, and 4 bases lay outside the gene matches. This CDR3 reads CASSPGLAGASYNEQFF. CDR3 nucleotides: TGTGCCAGCAGCCCAGGACTAGCGGGGGCCTCCTACAATGAGCAGTTCTTC.

This clonotype came up many times. This chain connects TRBV20-1 to TRBJ1-4; TRBD1 matches at 9 bases. After removal of 0 bases from V and 6 bases from J, the junction contained 5 bases not matched to a gene. The CDR3 extends over 15 amino acids. Per germline, CDR1 DFQATT and CDR2 SNEGSKA (reference sequence). The CDR3 coding sequence is TGCAGTGCTAGAGATCGACAGGGGGGGGATGAAAAACTGTTTTTT. Its translation: CSARDRQGGDEKLFF.

J is TRBJ1-1 and V is TRBV20-1; D might be TRBD1 (6 bases). V was clipped by 4 bases and J by 6 bases, with 18 bases between them. CDR1 and CDR2 from the germline V gene are DFQATT and SNEGSKA (reference sequence). The CDR3 contains 14 residues. The CDR3, as DNA: TGCAGTGCTATTCTTCTGGGGGGCTACGCTGAAGCTTTCTTT. Translating it yields CSAILLGGYAEAFF.

This clonotype was detected many times. The genes are TRBV20-1 and TRBJ2-6; a possible D gene is TRBD1 (6 bases). This CDR3 spans 14 amino acids. Trimming pared 2 bases from V and 2 bases from J, leaving 7 bases between. Looked up from germline, CDR1 is DFQATT and CDR2 is SNEGSKA (reference sequence). The chain's CDR3 is CSARKGAGANVLTF. CDR3 DNA: TGCAGTGCTAGAAAGGGGGCTGGGGCCAACGTCCTGACTTTC.

This clonotype was found many times. V and J are TRBV20-1 and TRBJ1-4; 10 bases align to TRBD1. This CDR3 spans 18 amino acids. J was trimmed by 3 bases and V by 1 base; bases with no gene match: 11. Per the germline V gene, CDR1 is DFQATT and CDR2 is SNEGSKA (reference sequence). This CDR3 reads CSARVRAGTGEPNEKLFF. The CDR3 nucleotides read TGCAGTGCTAGAGTAAGGGCCGGGACAGGGGAACCTAATGAAAAACTGTTTTTT.

This clonotype showed up just a few times. The J gene is TRBJ1-6, the V gene TRBV20-1; the D gene is possibly TRBD1 (6 bases). Trimming removed 3 bases at V and 9 bases at J, with 12 bases between. The CDR3 is 13 residues long. The germline V gene has CDR1 DFQATT and CDR2 SNEGSKA (reference sequence). CDR3 nucleotides: TGCAGTGCTAGTCTTCAGGGGTTTTCACCCCTCCACTTT. It translates to CSASLQGFSPLHF.

This clonotype was counted only a few times. This chain uses TRBV12-3 or TRBV12-4 with TRBJ2-7; tentatively, D is TRBD2 (5 bases). The CDR3 length is 13 residues. V lost 4 bases to trimming and J lost 6 bases, with 13 bases between them. The CDR3 reads CASSSDSLGEQYF. In nucleotides, the CDR3 is TGTGCCAGCAGTTCGGACTCCTTAGGCGAGCAGTACTTC.

The CDR3 region is CASSGWDRGPNSYNEQFF. CDR3 DNA sequence: TGTGCCAGCAGTGGTTGGGACAGGGGGCCGAACTCCTACAATGAGCAGTTCTTC. This rearrangement joins TRBV6-1 to TRBJ2-1; TRBD1 matches at 12 bases. The CDR3 runs to 18 residues. Germline values: CDR1 MNHNS, CDR2 SASEGT. V trimming: 4 bases; J trimming: 0 bases; junction bases outside the gene matches: 7.

This clonotype was observed a handful of times. The CDR3 coding sequence is TGTGCCACCAGGGGACAGGGGGCTTCCGGGGAGCTGTTTTTT. As protein: CATRGQGASGELFF. The chain links TRBV24-1 to TRBJ2-2, with 12 bases aligning to TRBD1. The CDR3 contains 14 residues. Germline lookup yields CDR1 KGHDR and CDR2 SFDVKD. V shed 7 bases and J 6 bases; nucleotides not matched to a gene: 2.

The chain recombines TRBV7-2 with TRBJ2-1; D is undetermined. The CDR3 is made up of 16 amino acids. Germline values: CDR1 SGHTA, CDR2 FQGNSA. With 5 bases removed from V and 2 bases from J, the gap between germline ends came to 16 bases. The CDR3 nucleotides read TGTGCCAGCAGCCCCTCCGGCTTTTTTCCCTACAATGAGCAGTTCTTC. Protein: CASSPSGFFPYNEQFF.

This clonotype was counted at least ten times. The gene calls are TRBV20-1 and TRBJ2-1, with D possibly TRBD2 on 7 matching bases. Trimming removed 5 bases at V and 0 bases at J, with 14 bases between. Germline values: CDR1 DFQATT, CDR2 SNEGSKA (reference sequence). CDR3 length: 15 residues. CDR3 loop: CSAFPGGPSYNEQFF. Written as DNA, the CDR3 is TGCAGTGCTTTCCCGGGGGGCCCCTCCTACAATGAGCAGTTCTTC.

This clonotype occurred once. It may be a read error: a sequence one base away is much more abundant. The chain uses TRBV10-1 and TRBJ2-2; no clear D gene. The CDR3 has 13 amino acids. CDR1 is WNHNN and CDR2 is SYGVQD in the germline V gene (reference sequence). V shed 6 bases and J shed 5 bases, with 10 bases lying between them. The CDR3 loop is CASSTEVTGELFF. The CDR3 coding sequence is TGCGCCAGCAGCACAGAGGTAACCGGGGAGCTGTTTTTT.

V and J are TRBV7-2 and TRBJ2-1, with D tentatively TRBD2 (7 bases). Germline V lookup: CDR1 SGHTA, CDR2 FQGNSA. CDR3 length: 15 residues. Trimming cost V 0 bases and J 7 bases, with 13 bases left between them. This chain's CDR3 is CASSLAGGLQNEQFF. The CDR3 nucleotides are TGTGCCAGCAGCTTAGCGGGGGGGCTCCAAAATGAGCAGTTCTTC.

The chain links TRBV12-3 or TRBV12-4 to TRBJ2-2; D is possibly TRBD1 (5 bases). This CDR3 is built from 14 residues. The V and J ends lost 5 bases and 3 bases respectively, with 10 bases between them. This CDR3 reads CASSPRVYTGELFF. The DNA for the CDR3 is TGTGCCAGCAGTCCCAGGGTGTACACCGGGGAGCTGTTTTTT.

A note on this clonotype: This may stem from a read error, because a much larger clone lies one nucleotide away. The chain combines TRBV20-1 with TRBJ2-1; 10 bases are a match to TRBD1. The trim removed 1 base at V and 5 bases at J, leaving 5 bases unmatched. Germline V gene data show CDR1 as DFQATT and CDR2 as SNEGSKA (reference sequence). The CDR3 consists of 15 residues. CDR3 sequence: CSARGTGGCNNEQFF. CDR3 sequence (DNA): TGCAGTGCTAGAGGGACAGGGGGGTGTAACAATGAGCAGTTCTTC.

This clonotype was seen only once. The chain uses TRBV18 and TRBJ2-3, with 10 bases identical to TRBD1. The germline V gene encodes CDR1 KGHSH and CDR2 LQKENI. This CDR3 is 14 amino acids long. Unmatched junction bases numbered 6, after V lost 8 bases and J lost 4 bases. The DNA for the CDR3 is TGTGCCAGCGTCCGGGACAGGGGCCCAGATACGCAGTATTTT. Protein sequence: CASVRDRGPDTQYF.

Comment on this clonotype: A clone one base away is much larger, so this may be a read error. V is TRBV27 and J is TRBJ2-1; TRBD1 agrees at 10 bases. Germline CDR1 reads MNHEY; CDR2 reads SMNVEV (reference sequence). The V and J ends lost 6 bases and 6 bases, in that order; junction bases with no gene match: 17. The CDR3 has 18 residues. DNA for the CDR3: TGTGCCAGCAGCTCGACCGAGACAGGGGGCTCTTTCCTCAATGAGCAGTTCTTC. It codes for CASSSTETGGSFLNEQFF.

This clonotype was counted many times. The V gene is TRBV20-1, the J gene TRBJ2-1, with D uncertain. The CDR3 has 11 amino acids. V lost 3 bases and J lost 12, with 12 bases in between. From germline, CDR1 is DFQATT and CDR2 SNEGSKA (reference sequence). The CDR3 here is CSASQSVGQFF. Here the CDR3 DNA reads TGCAGTGCTAGTCAATCGGTAGGGCAGTTCTTC.